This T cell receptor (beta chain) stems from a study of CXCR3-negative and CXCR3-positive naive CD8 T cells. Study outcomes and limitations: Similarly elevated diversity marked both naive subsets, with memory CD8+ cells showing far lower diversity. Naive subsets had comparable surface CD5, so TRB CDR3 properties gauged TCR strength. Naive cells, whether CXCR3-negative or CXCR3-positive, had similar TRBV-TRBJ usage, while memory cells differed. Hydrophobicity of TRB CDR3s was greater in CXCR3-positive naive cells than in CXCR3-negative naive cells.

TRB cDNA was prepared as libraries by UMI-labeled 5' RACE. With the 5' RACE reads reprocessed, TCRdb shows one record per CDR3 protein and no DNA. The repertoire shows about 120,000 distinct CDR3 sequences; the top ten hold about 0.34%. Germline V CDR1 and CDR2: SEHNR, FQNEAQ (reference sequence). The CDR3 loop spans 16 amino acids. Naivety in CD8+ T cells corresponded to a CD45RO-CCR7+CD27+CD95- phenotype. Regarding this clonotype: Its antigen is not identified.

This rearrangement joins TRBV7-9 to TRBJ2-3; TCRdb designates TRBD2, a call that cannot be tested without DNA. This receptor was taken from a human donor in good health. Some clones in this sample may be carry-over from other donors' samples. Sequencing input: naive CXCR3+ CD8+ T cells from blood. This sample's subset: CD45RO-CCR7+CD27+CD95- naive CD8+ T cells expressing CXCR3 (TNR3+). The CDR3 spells CASSPLGLDPGNTQYF. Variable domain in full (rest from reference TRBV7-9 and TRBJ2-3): DTGVSQNPRHKITKRGQNVTFRCDPISEHNRLYWYRQTLGQGPEFLTYFQNEAQLEKSRLLSDRFSAERPKGSFSTLEIQRTEQGDSAMYLCASSPLGLDPGNTQYFGPGTRLTVL.